Below, 27 T cell receptor beta chains from the same sample are listed, as sequenced in a study of T cell repertoires in cytomegalovirus infection. Which antigens these TCRs recognize remains unknown. TCRdb reprocessed the reads with MiXCR, giving one entry per CDR3 protein. The table lists approximately 990,000 distinct CDR3 sequences, around 29% of them singletons. Sequenced here: cultured CD8+ T cells from PBMCs, sampled from culture after CMV antigen stimulation. The receptors shown here come from a human donor in good health (CMV status not recorded). Some clones in this sample may be carry-over from other donors' samples.

On this clonotype itself: Relative to the germline gene, one junction end is altered; a read error may explain this. The V gene is TRBV12-3 or TRBV12-4, the J gene TRBJ2-1, with D unresolved. The CDR3 is made up of 13 amino acids. The CDR3 here is CASSWSSYNKQFF. CDR3 DNA: TGTGCCAGCAGTTGGAGCTCCTACAATAAGCAGTTCTTC.

This clonotype was observed a handful of times. The CDR3: CASTLARAPPNNEQFF. Here the CDR3 DNA reads TGTGCCAGCACCCTTGCCAGGGCCCCCCCCAACAATGAGCAGTTCTTC. This chain joins TRBV27 and TRBJ2-1; D is perhaps TRBD1 (5 bases). Germline CDR1 and CDR2: MNHEY and SMNVEV (reference sequence). V was clipped by 7 bases and J by 5 bases, with 21 bases between them. This CDR3 spans 16 amino acids.

This chain joins TRBV20-1 and TRBJ2-1; D remains ambiguous. V lost 5 bases and J 7 bases, leaving 12 bases between the germline ends. Germline lookup yields CDR1 DFQATT and CDR2 SNEGSKA (reference sequence). CDR3 length: 12 residues. The CDR3 sequence: CSADPPGNEQFF. As DNA, the CDR3 is TGCAGTGCTGACCCTCCTGGGAATGAGCAGTTCTTC.

This clonotype was found many times. The V call is TRBV12-3 or TRBV12-4, the J call TRBJ1-2; no clear D. V was clipped by 2 bases and J by 7 bases, with 17 bases between them. This CDR3 has 15 residues. The CDR3 region is CASSLFKSMKGGYTF. DNA of the CDR3: TGTGCCAGCAGTTTATTCAAATCGATGAAGGGTGGCTACACCTTC.

The chain couples TRBV12-3 or TRBV12-4 to TRBJ2-3; D may match TRBD1 or TRBD2 (6 bases each). The V gene lost 3 bases and the J gene lost 4 bases, with 14 bases spanning the gap. The CDR3 length is 15 residues. In DNA form, the CDR3 reads TGTGCCAGCAGTTTTACGGGGGCCAACGCAGATACGCAGTATTTT. As protein: CASSFTGANADTQYF.

J is TRBJ1-2 and V is TRBV6-2 or TRBV6-3, with D maybe TRBD1 (5 bases). The ends were cut back, 6 bases at V and 5 bases at J, with 16 bases in the middle. The germline gives CDR1 MNHEY, CDR2 SVGEGT. The CDR3 covers 14 residues. The CDR3 bases are TGTGCCAGCAGCCCGCAACAGGAATGGTATGGCTACACCTTC. Protein sequence: CASSPQQEWYGYTF.

This clonotype turned up a few times. This sequence joins TRBV5-4 and TRBJ2-7; 9 bases align to TRBD2. The CDR3 extends over 16 amino acids. Germline CDR1 and CDR2: SGHNT and YYREEE (reference sequence). The J segment lost 1 base and the V segment lost 4 bases, leaving 9 bases of the junction unmatched. This CDR3 reads CASSPGTSPNSYEQYF. In DNA, the CDR3 is TGTGCCAGCAGCCCCGGGACTAGCCCTAATTCCTACGAGCAGTACTTC.

This clonotype turned up a few times. The chain joins TRBV6-5 to TRBJ2-1, with 12 bases lining up with TRBD2. Per the germline V gene, CDR1 is MNHEY and CDR2 is SVGAGI. Unmatched junction bases numbered 7, after V lost 6 bases and J lost 7 bases. The CDR3 has 15 amino acids. CDR3 region: CASRQTSGGNNEQFF. Here the CDR3 DNA reads TGTGCCAGCAGACAGACTAGCGGGGGAAATAATGAGCAGTTCTTC.

The table lists this clonotype with many counts. This chain connects TRBV10-2 to TRBJ2-1; possibly TRBD2 for D (7 bases). CDR1 and CDR2 from the germline V gene are WSHSY and SAAADI. Trimming left V 2 bases short and J 5 bases short, with 13 bases between. The CDR3 is 15 residues long. CDR3: CASSERGAWDNEQFF. The CDR3 DNA follows: TGCGCCAGCAGTGAGCGGGGGGCCTGGGACAATGAGCAGTTCTTC.

About this clonotype: It may be a read error: a sequence one base away is much more abundant. The chain links TRBV18 to TRBJ1-3, with TRBD1 identical over 8 bases. The CDR3 is made up of 16 amino acids. Germline lookup yields CDR1 KGHSH and CDR2 LQKENI. The junction had 7 bases not matched to a gene; V was cut back by 5 bases and J by 1 base. CDR3 sequence: CASSSRTGSSGNTIYF. CDR3 sequence (DNA): TGTGCCAGCTCATCCCGGACAGGGTCGTCTGGAAACACCATATATTTT.

The chain recombines TRBV6-1 with TRBJ1-1; the D gene is possibly TRBD1 (5 bases). In germline, CDR1 is MNHNS, CDR2 SASEGT. The CDR3 consists of 15 residues. Deletions cut 2 bases from V and 5 bases from J, with 15 bases between. The CDR3, as DNA: TGTGCCAGCAGTGAATCTTGGGGCGCGGAAACTGAAGCTTTCTTT. It codes for CASSESWGAETEAFF.

This chain joins TRBV6-5 and TRBJ1-2; a possible D gene is TRBD1 (6 bases). This CDR3 is built from 11 residues. V lost 6 bases, J lost 12 bases, and 14 bases lay in between. CDR1 and CDR2 from the germline V gene are MNHEY and SVGAGI. CDR3 region: CASRAGAAHTF. In DNA, the CDR3 is TGTGCCAGCAGGGCAGGGGCGGCCCACACCTTC.

The chain joins TRBV29-1 to TRBJ1-1; D is uncertain. The germline CDR1 and CDR2 sequences are SQVTM and ANQGSEA. V was shortened by 3 bases and J by 6 bases, with 8 bases between the two germline ends. The CDR3 covers 11 residues. The CDR3 reads CSVDLVSEAFF. In DNA form, the CDR3 reads TGCAGCGTTGACCTGGTCTCTGAAGCTTTCTTT.

This clonotype was seen a handful of times. The chain links TRBV7-9 to TRBJ1-5, with a tentative D call TRBD1 (6 bases). CDR3 length: 13 amino acids. From germline, CDR1 is SEHNR and CDR2 FQNEAQ (reference sequence). V lost 10 bases to trimming and J lost 4 bases, with 14 bases between them. The CDR3: CATRRGLNQPQHF. CDR3 nucleotide sequence: TGTGCCACCCGACGGGGGCTAAATCAGCCCCAGCATTTT.

Points on this clonotype: This may stem from a read error, because a much larger clone lies one nucleotide away. The V and J genes are TRBV7-3 and TRBJ2-4; possibly TRBD1 or TRBD2 for D (5 bases each). The CDR3 is 17 amino acids. Per germline, CDR1 SGHTA and CDR2 FQGTGA. V was clipped by 1 base and J by 4 bases, with 17 bases between them. In DNA, the CDR3 is TGTGCCAGCAGCTTAAATTCGCACGGGGACGGAAAAAACATTCAGTACTTC. This codes for CASSLNSHGDGKNIQYF.

This clonotype was seen a handful of times. The chain recombines TRBV6-1 with TRBJ2-7; 9 bases align to TRBD1. The germline V gene has CDR1 MNHNS and CDR2 SASEGT. Trimming at V came to 6 bases and at J to 4 bases, leaving 4 bases not matched to a gene. This CDR3 is 13 amino acids long. The CDR3 nucleotides are TGTGCCAGCAGAGGGACAGGGTTATACGAGCAGTACTTC. As protein: CASRGTGLYEQYF.

This chain joins TRBV10-3 and TRBJ2-1, with 10 positions matching TRBD2. The junction had 5 bases not matched to a gene; V was cut back by 2 bases and J by 4 bases. Germline V gene sequence: CDR1 ENHRY, CDR2 SYGVKD. CDR3 length: 16 residues. The CDR3 loop reads CAISETLAGDYNEQFF. CDR3 DNA: TGTGCCATCAGTGAGACGCTAGCGGGGGATTACAATGAGCAGTTCTTC.

This clonotype was observed a few times. V gene TRBV6-1 combines with J gene TRBJ2-5, with 8 bases lining up with TRBD1. With 2 bases clipped from V and 0 bases from J, the junction kept 2 bases outside the gene matches. Germline V CDR1 and CDR2: MNHNS, SASEGT. This CDR3 is 15 amino acids long. CDR3 protein: CASSESRGHQETQYF. The CDR3 region has the DNA TGTGCCAGCAGTGAAAGCAGGGGGCACCAAGAGACCCAGTACTTC.

This sequence joins TRBV10-1 and TRBJ1-6; D uncertain. The germline V gene has CDR1 WNHNN and CDR2 SYGVQD (reference sequence). V was trimmed by 2 bases and J by 8 bases, leaving 10 bases between them. This CDR3 contains 14 residues. The CDR3 protein is CASSETGLDSPLHF. The CDR3 DNA reads TGCGCCAGCAGTGAGACCGGGTTGGATTCACCCCTCCACTTT.

This clonotype was detected many times. J is TRBJ1-5 and V is TRBV7-8; tentatively, D is TRBD1 (5 bases). The V gene's germline CDR1 is SGHVS and CDR2 FQNEAQ. There are 18 residues in the CDR3. V was shortened by 7 bases and J by 5 bases, with 27 bases between the two germline ends. Here the CDR3 DNA reads TGTGCCAGCACCCCTATGAGGTGGGGGGACGGGGGGGATCAGCCCCAGCATTTT. Translating it yields CASTPMRWGDGGDQPQHF.

For this clonotype: A much more abundant neighbour one base away suggests this may be a read error. J is TRBJ1-4 and V is TRBV7-4; D not certain. The V end lost 2 bases, the J end lost 3 bases, and 7 bases lay between the germline ends. Germline V gene data show CDR1 as SGHVT and CDR2 as SQSDAQ. This CDR3 region has 14 residues. CDR3 region: CASSLHGPNEKLFF. Here the CDR3 DNA reads TGTGCCAGCAGCTTACATGGCCCTAATGAAAAACTGTTTTTT. Based on the CDR3 plus reference TRBV7-4 and TRBJ1-4, the full variable domain is GAGVSQSPRYKVAKRGRDVALRCDSISGHVTLYWYRQTLGQGSEVLTYSQSDAQRDKSGRPSGRFSAERPERSVSTLKIQRTEQGDSAVYLCASSLHGPNEKLFFGSGTQLSVL.

This sequence joins TRBV6-1 and TRBJ2-1; tentative D call: TRBD1 (6 bases). The germline V gene encodes CDR1 MNHNS and CDR2 SASEGT. The CDR3 length is 15 residues. V lost 5 bases to trimming and J lost 2 bases, with 13 bases between them. The CDR3 here is CASSPQGVTYNEQFF. As DNA, the CDR3 is TGTGCCAGCAGTCCACAGGGTGTGACCTACAATGAGCAGTTCTTC.

Note on this clonotype: A much larger clonotype is one base distant, so this may be a read error. For the CDR3, the DNA is TGTGCCAGCAGCTTAGTGGGTGGGGCGTCTATCACCGGGGAGCTGTTTTTT. This encodes CASSLVGGASITGELFF. This chain uses TRBV7-6 with TRBJ2-2; possibly TRBD1 for D (5 bases). Trimming shortened V by 1 base and J by 4 bases, and 16 bases separated the two germline ends. This CDR3 comprises 17 residues. The V gene's germline CDR1 is SGHVS and CDR2 FNYEAQ.

The rearrangement links TRBV7-9 to TRBJ1-2; D gene unclear. Germline V gives CDR1 SEHNR, CDR2 FQNEAQ (reference sequence). This CDR3 has 16 residues. Trimming stripped 5 bases from V and 2 bases from J, with 18 bases between. The CDR3 region is CASSANPLDVNYGYTF. The CDR3 nucleotides are TGTGCCAGCAGCGCCAACCCCTTGGACGTCAACTATGGCTACACCTTC.

This clonotype was observed a handful of times. The V gene is TRBV24-1, the J gene TRBJ2-1; 8 nucleotides line up with TRBD2. V was pared by 4 bases and J by 7 bases, with 5 bases of the junction left unmatched. This CDR3 region has 14 residues. Germline V gene lookup returns CDR1 KGHDR and CDR2 SFDVKD. CDR3 loop: CATSETGGRNEQFF. The CDR3 DNA reads TGTGCCACCAGTGAAACGGGGGGGCGGAATGAGCAGTTCTTC.

The sample holds a few counts of this clonotype. The chain recombines TRBV7-9 with TRBJ2-1; D may match TRBD1 or TRBD2 (5 bases each). V was trimmed by 3 bases and J by 5 bases, leaving 14 bases between them. The CDR3 runs to 15 residues. CDR1 SEHNR and CDR2 FQNEAQ come from the germline V gene (reference sequence). CDR3 nucleotide sequence: TGTGCCAGCAGCTTCGCCGGCCTGGGGGACAATGAGCAGTTCTTC. This gives the protein CASSFAGLGDNEQFF.

The chain carries TRBV7-9 and TRBJ2-1; tentatively, D is TRBD1 (6 bases). Germline loops: CDR1 SEHNR, CDR2 FQNEAQ (reference sequence). This CDR3 spans 17 amino acids. The germline V and J ends were trimmed by 5 bases and 3 bases, with 20 bases remaining between them. As DNA, the CDR3 is TGTGCCAGCAGCGCCGAAACAGGTCCCAGGGGCTACAATGAGCAGTTCTTC. Its translation is CASSAETGPRGYNEQFF.